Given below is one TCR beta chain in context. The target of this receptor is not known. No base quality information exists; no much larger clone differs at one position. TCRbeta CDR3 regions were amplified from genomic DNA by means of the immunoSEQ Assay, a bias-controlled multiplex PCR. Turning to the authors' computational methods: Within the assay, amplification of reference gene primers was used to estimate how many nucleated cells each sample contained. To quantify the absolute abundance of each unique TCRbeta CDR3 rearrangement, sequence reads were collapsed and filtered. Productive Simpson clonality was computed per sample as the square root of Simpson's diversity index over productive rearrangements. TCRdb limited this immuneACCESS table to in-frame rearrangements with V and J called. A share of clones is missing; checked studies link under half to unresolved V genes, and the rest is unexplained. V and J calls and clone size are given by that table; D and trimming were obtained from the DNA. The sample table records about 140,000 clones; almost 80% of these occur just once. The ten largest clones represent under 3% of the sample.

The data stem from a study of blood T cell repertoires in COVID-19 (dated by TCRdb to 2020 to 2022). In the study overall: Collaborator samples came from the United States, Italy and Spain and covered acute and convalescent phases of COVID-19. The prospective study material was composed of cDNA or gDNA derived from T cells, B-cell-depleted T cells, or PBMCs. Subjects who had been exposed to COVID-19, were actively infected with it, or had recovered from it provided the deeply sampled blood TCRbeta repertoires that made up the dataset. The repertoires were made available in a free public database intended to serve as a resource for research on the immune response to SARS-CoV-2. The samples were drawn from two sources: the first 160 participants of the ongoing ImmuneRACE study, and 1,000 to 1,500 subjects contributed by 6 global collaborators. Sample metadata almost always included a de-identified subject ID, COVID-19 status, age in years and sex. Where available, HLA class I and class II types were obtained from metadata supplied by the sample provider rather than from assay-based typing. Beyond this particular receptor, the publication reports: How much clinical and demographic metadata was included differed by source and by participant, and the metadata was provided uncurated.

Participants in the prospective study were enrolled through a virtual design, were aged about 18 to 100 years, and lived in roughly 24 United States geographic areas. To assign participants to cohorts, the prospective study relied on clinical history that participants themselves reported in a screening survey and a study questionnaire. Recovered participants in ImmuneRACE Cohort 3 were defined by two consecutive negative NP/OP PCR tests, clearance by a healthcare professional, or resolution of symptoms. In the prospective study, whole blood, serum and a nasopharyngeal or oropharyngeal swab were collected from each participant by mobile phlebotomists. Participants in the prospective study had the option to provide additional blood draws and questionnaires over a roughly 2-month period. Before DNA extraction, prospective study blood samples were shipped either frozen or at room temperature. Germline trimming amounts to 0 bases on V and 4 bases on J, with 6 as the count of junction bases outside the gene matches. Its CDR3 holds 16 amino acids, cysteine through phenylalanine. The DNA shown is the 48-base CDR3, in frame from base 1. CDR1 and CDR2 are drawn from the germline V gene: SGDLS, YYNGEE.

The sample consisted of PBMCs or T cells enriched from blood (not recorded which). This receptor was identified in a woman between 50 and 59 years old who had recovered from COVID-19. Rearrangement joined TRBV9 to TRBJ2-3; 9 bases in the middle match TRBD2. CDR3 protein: CASSVVGGGAPDTQYF. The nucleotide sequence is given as TGTGCCAGCAGCGTAGTGGGCGGGGGGGCCCCAGATACGCAGTATTTT.